Shown below are 31 T cell receptor beta chains from a single sample sequenced in a study of blood T cell repertoires in COVID-19. TCRdb's table, derived via immunoSEQ multiplex PCR, lists solely in-frame clones and lacks some. The sample includes some 200,000 clones, about 81% seen only once; the top ten take around an eighth. Sequencing input: peripheral blood. These receptors were collected from a man between 25 and 39 years old with active or convalescent COVID-19.

This clone was picked up a small number of times. This chain uses TRBV5-4 with TRBJ2-7; 8 positions agree with TRBD2. V shed 4 bases and J 2 bases; nucleotides not matched to a gene: 11. The CDR3 covers 16 residues. Per germline, CDR1 SGHNT and CDR2 YYREEE (reference sequence). Written as DNA, the CDR3 is TGTGCCAGCAGCAAGTCTAGCGGGCTTGCTGCCTACGAGCAGTACTTC. Translating gives CASSKSSGLAAYEQYF.

This rearrangement joins TRBV7-2 to TRBJ2-1; D remains unclear. The CDR3 is 12 amino acids. CDR1 and CDR2 (germline): SGHTA, FQGNSA. V lost 4 bases to trimming and J lost 10 bases, with 11 bases between them. The DNA for the CDR3 is TGTGCCAGCAGCTCCTACATGGAGGAGCAGTTCTTC. This gives the protein CASSSYMEEQFF.

The chain employs TRBV21-1 and TRBJ1-2; the table's D call TRBD1 went unverified against the DNA. TRBV21-1 is designated a pseudogene. The CDR3 totals 12 residues. The CDR3 DNA is TGTGCCAGCAGCAAGGACACTTATGGCTACACCTTC. It translates to CASSKDTYGYTF.

This clone was counted once. J is TRBJ1-5 and V is TRBV6-2 or TRBV6-3, with 7 bases identical to TRBD1. The trim removed 4 bases at V and 5 bases at J, leaving 11 bases unmatched. Germline V gives CDR1 MNHEY, CDR2 SVGEGT. This CDR3 is 16 amino acids long. DNA of the CDR3: TGTGCCAGCAGTTCCGGATGGGACAGAGACGATCAGCCCCAGCATTTT. It codes for CASSSGWDRDDQPQHF.

CDR3 coding DNA: TGTGCCAGCAGTGAAGAGGGGGGGCGCGGAAACACCATATATTTT. Residues: CASSEEGGRGNTIYF. This chain joins TRBV6-1 and TRBJ1-3; D possibly corresponds to TRBD1 (6 bases). V was pared by 1 base and J by 4 bases, with 11 bases between. The V gene's germline CDR1 is MNHNS and CDR2 SASEGT. The CDR3 is made up of 15 amino acids.

The genes are TRBV7-2 and TRBJ1-6; 7 bases map to TRBD1. V lost 5 bases to trimming and J lost 7 bases; unmatched junction nucleotides: 5. Germline CDR1 and CDR2: SGHTA and FQGNSA. The CDR3 contains 14 residues. In DNA, the CDR3 is TGTGCCAGCAGCGACAGGGACGGGAATTCACCCCTCCACTTT. It specifies CASSDRDGNSPLHF.

This clone has more than one count but fewer than ten. The rearrangement joins TRBV7-6 to TRBJ2-1; TRBD1 matches at 8 bases. The germline CDR1 and CDR2 sequences are SGHVS and FNYEAQ. There are 15 residues in the CDR3. The ends lost 5 bases at V and 3 bases at J; junction bases unmatched: 6. The CDR3 spells CASSATGGYYNEQFF. The CDR3 DNA follows: TGTGCCAGCAGCGCTACAGGGGGGTACTACAATGAGCAGTTCTTC.

This chain links TRBV10-1 with TRBJ2-5; 8 bases fit TRBD1. J gave up 5 bases and V 9 bases, and 2 bases lay outside the gene matches. The CDR3 runs to 11 residues. Per the germline V gene, CDR1 is WNHNN and CDR2 is SYGVQD (reference sequence). In DNA form, the CDR3 reads TGCGCCAGAGACAGGGGTGAGACCCAGTACTTC. This gives the protein CARDRGETQYF.

The genes are TRBV28 and TRBJ2-5, with 12 bases aligning to TRBD2. Trimming took 5 bases from V and 0 from J; bases not matched to a gene: 7. Germline CDR1 MDHEN, CDR2 SYDVKM. The CDR3 covers 17 residues. The CDR3 sequence: CASSTSLAGGYQETQYF. The CDR3 nucleotides read TGTGCCAGCAGTACTTCCCTAGCGGGGGGGTACCAAGAGACCCAGTACTTC.

The chain uses TRBV10-2 and TRBJ2-7, with D possibly TRBD2 on 6 matching bases. The germline V and J ends were trimmed by 7 bases and 3 bases, with 19 bases remaining between them. The germline gives CDR1 WSHSY, CDR2 SAAADI. CDR3 length equals 15 residues. The CDR3 spells CASIGGIGAHYEQYF. The CDR3 coding sequence is TGCGCCAGCATCGGGGGAATAGGCGCGCACTACGAGCAGTACTTC.

This chain uses TRBV7-9 with TRBJ1-5; unclear D gene. The germline CDR1 and CDR2 sequences are SEHNR and FQNEAQ (reference sequence). The CDR3 runs 15 residues. V shed 3 bases and J shed 6 bases, with 15 bases lying between them. The chain's CDR3 is CASSFVSSPPQPQHF. Here the CDR3 DNA reads TGTGCCAGCAGCTTCGTATCAAGCCCCCCTCAGCCCCAGCATTTT.

The chain is built from TRBV7-6 and TRBJ1-2; weak D call: TRBD1 (5 bases). Trimming cost V 1 base and J 5 bases, with 17 bases left between them. The CDR3 sequence is 16 residues long. CDR1 and CDR2 from the germline V gene are SGHVS and FNYEAQ. The CDR3: CASSLVGGEPGYGYTF. The CDR3 coding sequence is TGTGCCAGCAGCTTAGTTGGCGGAGAGCCAGGGTATGGCTACACCTTC.

This rearrangement joins TRBV7-3 to TRBJ2-5; 7 nucleotides agree with TRBD1. V shed 5 bases and J 7 bases; nucleotides not matched to a gene: 7. The CDR3 is 13 amino acids. CDR1 is SGHTA and CDR2 is FQGTGA in the germline V gene. In DNA, the CDR3 is TGTGCCAGCAGCGCCGACAGGGAAGGGACCCAGTACTTC. Its protein product is CASSADREGTQYF.

J is TRBJ1-2 and V is TRBV5-5; 9 nucleotides agree with TRBD1. After removal of 4 bases from V and 2 bases from J, the junction contained 3 bases not matched to a gene. Germline loops: CDR1 SGHKS, CDR2 YYEKEE (reference sequence). This CDR3 contains 14 residues. The CDR3 loop is CASSGGTGNYGYTF. CDR3 nucleotides: TGTGCCAGCAGCGGGGGGACAGGGAACTATGGCTACACCTTC.

CDR3 sequence: CASSQDTTTGYTF. In DNA form, the CDR3 reads TGCGCCAGCAGCCAAGACACCACAACGGGCTACACCTTC. This rearrangement joins TRBV4-3 to TRBJ1-2; no firm D call. V lost 0 bases and J lost 8, with 10 bases in between. Germline V gives CDR1 LGHNA, CDR2 YSLEER. CDR3 length: 13 amino acids.

This clone was seen a few times. Here the CDR3 reads CAISKDRESTEAFF. The CDR3 DNA follows: TGTGCCATCAGCAAGGACAGGGAATCCACTGAAGCTTTCTTT. This chain connects TRBV10-3 to TRBJ1-1, with 8 bases that match TRBD1. CDR1 ENHRY and CDR2 SYGVKD come from the germline V gene. This CDR3 has 14 amino acids. V dropped 6 bases and J dropped 4; count of bases not matched to a gene: 7.

The rearrangement uses TRBV5-6 and TRBJ2-7; D is perhaps TRBD2 (6 bases). Per the germline V gene, CDR1 is SGHDT and CDR2 is YYEEEE. The V gene lost 0 bases and the J gene lost 0 bases, with 10 bases spanning the gap. CDR3 length: 15 residues. CDR3 residues: CASSLAGGTSYEQYF. The CDR3 DNA follows: TGTGCCAGCAGCTTGGCTGGGGGGACCTCCTACGAGCAGTACTTC.

The genes are TRBV4-1 and TRBJ1-1, with 10 nucleotides matching TRBD1. The CDR3 is 15 amino acids. The germline V gene encodes CDR1 MGHRA and CDR2 YSYEKL. Trimming cost V 3 bases and J 3 bases; bases outside gene matches: 4. CDR3 region: CASSQDRGSDTEAFF. The CDR3 region has the DNA TGCGCCAGCAGCCAGGACAGGGGGTCGGACACTGAAGCTTTCTTT.

This clone appeared a few times. The chain combines TRBV2 with TRBJ2-6, with D possibly being TRBD1 (5 bases). CDR3 length: 17 amino acids. The V end was cut by 0 bases, the J end by 2 bases, with 11 bases between. The V gene's germline CDR1 is SNHLY and CDR2 FYNNEI. In nucleotides, the CDR3 is TGTGCCAGCAGTGAAGCGCTTCCCAGGGCTGGGGCCAACGTCCTGACTTTC. It encodes CASSEALPRAGANVLTF. The variable domain in full, completed from reference TRBV2 and TRBJ2-6, reads EPEVTQTPSHQVTQMGQEVILRCVPISNHLYFYWYRQILGQKVEFLVSFYNNEISEKSEIFDDQFSVERPDGSNFTLKIRSTKLEDSAMYFCASSEALPRAGANVLTFGAGSRLTVL.

The chain couples TRBV4-2 to TRBJ1-3; a possible D gene is TRBD1 (6 bases). Germline CDR1 is LGHNA and CDR2 is YNFKEQ. V was cut by 0 bases and J by 0 bases, with 9 bases left in between. The CDR3 contains 16 residues. This CDR3 is CASSQDRGASGNTIYF. The CDR3 DNA is TGTGCCAGCAGCCAAGATCGGGGGGCCTCTGGAAACACCATATATTTT.

This chain uses TRBV29-1 with TRBJ2-3; 7 bases line up with TRBD2. The trim removed 5 bases at V and 6 bases at J, leaving 14 bases unmatched. This CDR3 is built from 15 residues. In germline, CDR1 is SQVTM, CDR2 ANQGSEA. CDR3 protein: CSVNPTSAPRDTQYF. Here the CDR3 DNA reads TGCAGCGTTAACCCTACTAGCGCACCGCGGGATACGCAGTATTTT.

This clone was seen just once. The chain has TRBV7-6 and TRBJ2-7; 9 positions match TRBD2. This CDR3 region has 16 residues. Germline V gives CDR1 SGHVS, CDR2 FNYEAQ. V lost 5 bases and J lost 2; bases outside the gene matches: 10. The CDR3 is CASSAARGGRAYEQYF. CDR3 nucleotide sequence: TGTGCCAGCAGCGCAGCCAGGGGCGGGAGGGCCTACGAGCAGTACTTC.

The J gene is TRBJ1-4, the V gene TRBV14; 8 bases fit TRBD1. CDR3 size: 16 residues. CDR1 is SGHDN and CDR2 is FVKESK in the germline V gene. Germline trimming cut 4 bases from V and 8 bases from J; bases unmatched to any gene: 12. The CDR3 nucleotides read TGTGCCAGCAGCCCAGTGACAGGGGAATTGTCGGAAAAACTGTTTTTT. Translating gives CASSPVTGELSEKLFF.

The chain carries TRBV7-9 and TRBJ1-3; 8 bases map to TRBD1. Unmatched junction bases numbered 7, after V lost 5 bases and J lost 4 bases. This CDR3 spans 15 amino acids. CDR1 is SEHNR and CDR2 is FQNEAQ in the germline V gene (reference sequence). This CDR3 is CASSTPGGAGNTIYF. The CDR3 bases are TGTGCCAGCAGCACCCCAGGGGGCGCCGGAAACACCATATATTTT.

The genes are TRBV19 and TRBJ2-3; D gene uncertain. Germline CDR1 is LNHDA and CDR2 is SQIVND (reference sequence). The length of the CDR3 is 17 residues. Trimming shortened V by 0 bases and J by 0 bases, and 13 bases separated the two germline ends. CDR3 residues: CASSIDLDSWSTDTQYF. CDR3 nucleotides: TGTGCCAGTAGTATAGATCTTGACTCCTGGAGCACAGATACGCAGTATTTT.

The chain employs TRBV10-2 and TRBJ1-2, with D perhaps TRBD1 (6 bases). Germline V lookup: CDR1 WSHSY, CDR2 SAAADI. V lost 6 bases, J lost 8 bases, and 25 bases lay in between. The CDR3 is 16 residues long. The CDR3 DNA sequence: TGCGCCAGCAGGAGCGGACAGCATATGGGTACGGGAGGCTACACCTTC. It encodes CASRSGQHMGTGGYTF.

The chain has TRBV10-3 and TRBJ2-7, with TRBD1 identical over 9 bases. Germline V gives CDR1 ENHRY, CDR2 SYGVKD. Unmatched junction bases numbered 12, after V lost 10 bases and J lost 2 bases. The CDR3 contains 15 residues. CDR3 in DNA: TGTGCCACCGGGGGCACGGGGACAGGGACCTACGAGCAGTACGTC. Translation gives CATGGTGTGTYEQYV.

The chain uses TRBV9 and TRBJ2-1, with TRBD1 matching over 10 bases. The V and J ends lost 3 bases and 2 bases, in that order; junction bases with no gene match: 5. This CDR3 spans 16 amino acids. The germline gives CDR1 SGDLS, CDR2 YYNGEE. The CDR3 is CASSATGTGAYNEQFF. CDR3 DNA sequence: TGTGCCAGCAGCGCCACCGGGACAGGGGCCTACAATGAGCAGTTCTTC.

This clone was recorded once. J is TRBJ1-2 and V is TRBV28; D is ambiguous. V lost 2 bases and J 8 bases, leaving 15 bases between the germline ends. CDR1 MDHEN and CDR2 SYDVKM come from the germline V gene. This CDR3 region has 14 residues. The CDR3 DNA follows: TGTGCCAGCAGTTTACCAAGGACTGGTAGCGGCTACACCTTC. Its translation: CASSLPRTGSGYTF.

V usage is TRBV10-3 and J usage is TRBJ2-3; the match to TRBD1 covers 10 bases. The germline V gene has CDR1 ENHRY and CDR2 SYGVKD. The CDR3 has 16 residues. The J segment lost 2 bases and the V segment lost 6 bases, leaving 8 bases of the junction unmatched. CDR3 amino acids: CAISLPGTGDTDTQYF. DNA of the CDR3: TGTGCCATCAGCCTTCCCGGGACAGGGGACACAGATACGCAGTATTTT.

This chain joins TRBV24-1 and TRBJ1-2; D ambiguous. Germline V gene data show CDR1 as KGHDR and CDR2 as SFDVKD. The CDR3 extends over 15 amino acids. V lost 4 bases, J lost 11 bases, and 22 bases lay in between. The CDR3 is CATSDRAGSRGLYTF. CDR3 DNA: TGTGCCACCAGTGACCGAGCCGGCTCCCGGGGATTGTACACCTTC.